The 23 T cell receptor beta chains below were found in one sample sequenced in a study of T-cell memory formation after mild COVID-19. TCRdb re-analysed the 5' RACE reads in MiXCR, keeping a single row per CDR3 protein. The sample has 45,000 to 50,000 distinct CDR3 sequences; about 7.3% are singletons. The source material was PBMCs or a T cell subset sorted from them (not recorded which). Source of these receptors: a man in his late teens or twenties who had mild COVID-19 (a few samples of this study predate the infection). Cell type and time point are not known.

The table lists this clonotype with a few counts. The V gene is TRBV30, the J gene TRBJ2-5; D is possibly TRBD2 (5 bases). Per the germline V gene, CDR1 is GTSNPN and CDR2 is SVGIG (reference sequence). V was cut by 1 base and J by 5 bases, with 17 bases left in between. The CDR3 has 15 residues. CDR3 nucleotide sequence: TGTGCCTGGAGTGAGGGAGCACAAACGGGGGAGACCCAGTACTTC. Protein: CAWSEGAQTGETQYF.

This clonotype was detected only a few times. The chain is built from TRBV3-1 and TRBJ1-6; D is ambiguous. CDR1 is LGHDT and CDR2 is YNNKEL in the germline V gene (reference sequence). The CDR3 covers 15 residues. The ends were cut back, 3 bases at V and 9 bases at J, with 15 bases in the middle. CDR3: CASSQESGTISPLHF. The CDR3 region has the DNA TGTGCCAGCAGCCAGGAGTCAGGAACTATTTCACCCCTCCACTTT.

In its sample, this clonotype was seen a few times. One junction end does not reproduce the germline sequence, and a read error may be involved. The V gene is TRBV12-3 or TRBV12-4, the J gene TRBJ2-7, with 8 bases aligning to TRBD2. The CDR3 runs to 12 residues. The CDR3 nucleotides are TGTGCCAGCAGGCCTAATCCGGGACTAGAAGCGTTC. This encodes CASRPNPGLEAF.

This clonotype is medium-sized. V and J are TRBV12-3 or TRBV12-4 and TRBJ2-7; 8 bases align to TRBD2. This CDR3 comprises 13 residues. The J segment lost 6 bases and the V segment lost 6 bases, leaving 7 bases of the junction unmatched. The CDR3 nucleotides read TGTGCCAGCAGACAACCGGGACTAGGCGAGCAGTACTTC. It encodes CASRQPGLGEQYF.

The CDR3: CAWAGMYTEAFF. CDR3 in DNA: TGTGCCTGGGCAGGGATGTACACTGAAGCTTTCTTT. The rearrangement uses TRBV30 and TRBJ1-1; D is perhaps TRBD1 (5 bases). Germline CDR1 GTSNPN, CDR2 SVGIG (reference sequence). V was cut by 5 bases and J by 3 bases, with 10 bases left in between. This CDR3 has 12 residues.

This clonotype is medium-sized. This rearrangement joins TRBV15 to TRBJ1-1, with D unclear. V gave up 2 bases and J gave up 13 bases, with 17 bases separating them. The CDR3 spans 13 residues. Germline-derived CDR1 and CDR2 are LNHNV and YYDKDF (reference sequence). The CDR3 is CATSRRGTPDVFF. Written as DNA, the CDR3 is TGTGCCACCAGCAGACGAGGAACGCCTGACGTTTTCTTT.

The CDR3 is CASSFNRDRGSVTEAFF. The DNA of the CDR3 is TGCGCCAGCAGCTTTAACCGGGACAGGGGGTCGGTCACTGAAGCTTTCTTT. This sequence joins TRBV5-1 and TRBJ1-1, with TRBD1 identical over 11 bases. Germline V lookup: CDR1 SGHRS, CDR2 YFSETQ. Trimming took 2 bases from V and 4 from J; bases not matched to a gene: 10. This CDR3 spans 17 amino acids.

This clonotype was counted ten times or more. V is TRBV11-1 and J is TRBJ2-1, with TRBD2 matching over 7 bases. CDR1 is SGHAT and CDR2 is FQDESV in the germline V gene (reference sequence). The length of the CDR3 is 17 residues. V trimming: 2 bases; J trimming: 5 bases; junction bases outside the gene matches: 12. The CDR3 nucleotides read TGTGCCAGCAGCTTAAGACCCGGCGGGGGATCAAACAATGAGCAGTTCTTC. It translates to CASSLRPGGGSNNEQFF.

This clonotype has more than one count but fewer than ten. The chain uses TRBV5-1 and TRBJ2-5, with D hard to call. The length of the CDR3 is 14 residues. Germline CDR1 SGHRS, CDR2 YFSETQ. Trimming pared 2 bases from V and 5 bases from J, leaving 13 bases between. The CDR3 sequence is CASSLISARETQYF. CDR3 nucleotides: TGCGCCAGCAGCTTAATTTCAGCGCGGGAGACCCAGTACTTC. The full variable domain, with the rest looked up from reference TRBV5-1 and TRBJ2-5, is KAGVTQTPRYLIKTRGQQVTLSCSPISGHRSVSWYQQTPGQGLQFLFEYFSETQRNKGNFPGRFSGRQFSNSRSEMNVSTLELGDSALYLCASSLISARETQYFGPGTRLLVL.

This clonotype appeared many times. The chain is built from TRBV24-1 and TRBJ2-3; the match to TRBD1 covers 7 bases. The germline CDR1 and CDR2 sequences are KGHDR and SFDVKD. CDR3 length: 13 amino acids. V gave up 10 bases and J gave up 5 bases; unmatched junction bases: 8. The CDR3 coding sequence is TGTGCCACTCAGGGGGAGTTTGGAGATACGCAGTATTTT. The encoded protein is CATQGEFGDTQYF.

The J gene is TRBJ2-5, the V gene TRBV7-9; 13 bases are shared with TRBD2. The CDR3 is 18 residues long. V trimming: 5 bases; J trimming: 5 bases; junction bases outside the gene matches: 14. Per germline, CDR1 SEHNR and CDR2 FQNEAQ (reference sequence). CDR3 nucleotide sequence: TGTGCCAGCAGCCCGAGGACTAGCGGGGGCCTCCTTTCGGAGACCCAGTACTTC. As protein: CASSPRTSGGLLSETQYF. The full variable domain, its missing parts supplied by reference TRBV7-9 and TRBJ2-5, is DTGVSQNPRHKITKRGQNVTFRCDPISEHNRLYWYRQTLGQGPEFLTYFQNEAQLEKSRLLSDRFSAERPKGSFSTLEIQRTEQGDSAMYLCASSPRTSGGLLSETQYFGPGTRLLVL.

This clonotype occurred a few times. The chain uses TRBV12-3 or TRBV12-4 and TRBJ1-1, with a possible D match to TRBD1 (6 bases). CDR3 length equals 14 residues. V dropped 8 bases and J dropped 4 bases, with 17 bases sitting between them. In nucleotides, the CDR3 is TGTGCCAGCGCAGGGAGGGGGGGTAGCACTGAAGCTTTCTTT. Amino acids: CASAGRGGSTEAFF.

The CDR3 nucleotides are TGTGCCAGCAGAACCAGAGACAACTATGGCTACACCTTC. Amino acid sequence: CASRTRDNYGYTF. The chain combines TRBV12-3 or TRBV12-4 with TRBJ1-2; D is unresolved. The CDR3 consists of 13 residues. The ends were cut back, 6 bases at V and 2 bases at J, with 10 bases in the middle.

This clonotype was found a few times. The chain links TRBV7-2 to TRBJ1-2; 11 bases fit TRBD1. Germline-derived CDR1 and CDR2 are SGHTA and FQGNSA. CDR3 size: 13 residues. The V gene end was trimmed by 5 bases and the J gene end by 11 bases; junction bases not matched to a gene: 7. In DNA, the CDR3 is TGTGCCAGCAGCGCGATCGGACAGGGGGCTTACACCTTC. As protein: CASSAIGQGAYTF.

In its sample, this clonotype ranks as medium-sized (0.01 to 0.1%). J is TRBJ2-3 and V is TRBV11-2; D gene ambiguous. There are 13 residues in the CDR3. The germline V gene has CDR1 SGHAT and CDR2 FQNNGV. The germline V and J ends were trimmed by 3 bases and 3 bases, with 7 bases remaining between them. CDR3 coding DNA: TGTGCCAGCAGCTTGGCCGGGACAGATACGCAGTATTTT. This gives the protein CASSLAGTDTQYF.

The genes are TRBV19 and TRBJ1-1; no definite D call. The CDR3 has 15 residues. Germline CDR1 LNHDA, CDR2 SQIVND (reference sequence). Trimming pared 5 bases from V and 6 bases from J, leaving 19 bases between. The CDR3 spells CASSGPREGRSEAFF. The CDR3 DNA follows: TGTGCCAGTAGTGGTCCCCGGGAGGGTAGGTCTGAAGCTTTCTTT.

This clonotype was observed a handful of times. The chain recombines TRBV7-2 with TRBJ2-2, with D unresolved. Trimming left V 4 bases short and J 6 bases short, with 9 bases between. The CDR3 is made up of 13 amino acids. Per germline, CDR1 SGHTA and CDR2 FQGNSA. The CDR3 region has the DNA TGTGCCAGCAGCTCAGCTAGTGCCGGGGAGCTGTTTTTT. It is translated as CASSSASAGELFF.

This chain's CDR3 is CASSQSFGTEAFF. CDR3 bases: TGCGCCAGCAGCCAGTCGTTCGGGACTGAAGCTTTCTTT. The J gene is TRBJ1-1, the V gene TRBV4-3, with D uncertain. This CDR3 is built from 13 residues. Per germline, CDR1 LGHNA and CDR2 YSLEER. V was trimmed by 3 bases and J by 5 bases, leaving 10 bases between them.

This clonotype was counted at least ten times. The genes are TRBV7-8 and TRBJ2-3; D gene ambiguous. Germline CDR1 reads SGHVS; CDR2 reads FQNEAQ. Trimming shortened V by 5 bases and J by 6 bases, and 9 bases separated the two germline ends. The CDR3 loop spans 12 amino acids. CDR3 sequence reads: CASSHSWDTQYF. In DNA, the CDR3 is TGTGCCAGCAGCCACTCTTGGGATACGCAGTATTTT.

This clonotype was found many times. This chain uses TRBV7-9 with TRBJ1-4, with a possible D match to TRBD1 (6 bases). Trimming stripped 1 base from V and 5 bases from J, with 11 bases between. This CDR3 region has 15 residues. CDR1 SEHNR and CDR2 FQNEAQ come from the germline V gene (reference sequence). CDR3 DNA: TGTGCCAGCAGCTTAGGAGGACAGCTAAATGAAAAACTGTTTTTT. Translation gives CASSLGGQLNEKLFF. Full variable domain (rest looked up from reference TRBV7-9 and TRBJ1-4): DTGVSQNPRHKITKRGQNVTFRCDPISEHNRLYWYRQTLGQGPEFLTYFQNEAQLEKSRLLSDRFSAERPKGSFSTLEIQRTEQGDSAMYLCASSLGGQLNEKLFFGSGTQLSVL.

V usage is TRBV7-2 and J usage is TRBJ2-7; perhaps D is TRBD1 or TRBD2 (6 bases each). Deletions cut 7 bases from V and 7 bases from J, with 20 bases between. CDR1 and CDR2 from the germline V gene are SGHTA and FQGNSA. This CDR3 has 14 residues. CDR3 coding DNA: TGTGCCAGCACCGGAGGGGACACCATGAAAGAGCAGTACTTC. Amino acids: CASTGGDTMKEQYF.

The V call is TRBV19, the J call TRBJ1-5; TRBD1 agrees at 8 bases. The CDR3 is 15 residues long. J lost 0 bases, V lost 10 bases, and 8 bases had no gene match. Germline CDR1 is LNHDA and CDR2 is SQIVND (reference sequence). The CDR3, as DNA: TGTGCCATCTCCGACAGGGGAAATAGCAATCAGCCCCAGCATTTT. It codes for CAISDRGNSNQPQHF.

The V call is TRBV9, the J call TRBJ1-2, with TRBD1 as a possible D gene (5 bases). The CDR3 is 15 amino acids. Germline V gene data show CDR1 as SGDLS and CDR2 as YYNGEE. Trimming took off 0 bases at V and 2 bases at J, with 11 bases between the two ends. CDR3 sequence reads: CASSVGQPLNYGYTF. The CDR3 bases are TGTGCCAGCAGCGTAGGACAGCCCCTCAACTATGGCTACACCTTC.